This T cell receptor (beta chain) was documented in a study of T-cell reconstitution after alpha-beta-depleted transplantation in children. Trimming removed 5 bases from V and 3 bases from J, with 14 bases in between. The CDR3 has 14 residues. Unique molecular identifiers tagged the TCRbeta library. Each CDR3 protein is one row after TCRdb ran MiXCR on the PCR reads. In the table there are about 480,000 distinct CDR3 sequences, roughly an eighth of which are singletons. This material consisted of PBMCs from the stem cell graft donor, taken from the stem cell graft. This clonotype was sampled from a human donor who donated a stem cell graft to a child with combined immunodeficiency. This sequence joins TRBV12-3 or TRBV12-4 and TRBJ2-7; D uncertain. This CDR3 reads CASSPYPDGYEQYF. In DNA form, the CDR3 reads TGTGCCAGCAGTCCGTACCCGGACGGCTACGAGCAGTACTTC.